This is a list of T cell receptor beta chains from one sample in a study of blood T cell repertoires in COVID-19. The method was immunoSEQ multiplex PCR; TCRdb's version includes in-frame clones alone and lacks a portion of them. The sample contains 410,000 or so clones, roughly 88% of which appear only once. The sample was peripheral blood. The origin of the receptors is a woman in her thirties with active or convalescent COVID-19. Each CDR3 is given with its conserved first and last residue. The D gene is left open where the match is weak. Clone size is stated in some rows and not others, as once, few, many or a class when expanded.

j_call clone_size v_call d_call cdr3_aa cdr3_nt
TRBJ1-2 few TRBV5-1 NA CASRRDNAPVSYGYTF TGCGCCAGCAGACGGGACAACGCTCCCGTAAGTTATGGCTACACCTTC
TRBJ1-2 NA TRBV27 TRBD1 CASSSKAHRGRVYGYTF TGTGCCAGCAGTTCAAAGGCCCACAGGGGAAGGGTCTATGGCTACACCTTC
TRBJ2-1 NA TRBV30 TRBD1 CAWSVGGPANEQFF TGTGCCTGGAGTGTAGGGGGCCCGGCAAATGAGCAGTTCTTC
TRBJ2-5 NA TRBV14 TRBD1 CASSLDRGQETQYF TGTGCCAGCAGCCTGGACAGGGGCCAAGAGACCCAGTACTTC
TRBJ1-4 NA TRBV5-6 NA CASSSPARAEKLFF TGTGCCAGCAGCTCCCCGGCCAGGGCTGAAAAACTGTTTTTT
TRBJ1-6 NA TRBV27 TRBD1 CASSPFVDRGVYSPLHF TGTGCCAGCAGTCCGTTCGTAGACAGGGGGGTGTACTCACCCCTCCACTTT
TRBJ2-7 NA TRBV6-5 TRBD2 CASSPRGGTYEQYF TGTGCCAGCAGTCCAAGGGGAGGGACCTACGAGCAGTACTTC
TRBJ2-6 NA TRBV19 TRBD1 CASSTLRDRGSGANVLTF TGTGCCAGTAGTACCCTCCGGGACAGGGGTTCTGGGGCCAACGTCCTGACTTTC
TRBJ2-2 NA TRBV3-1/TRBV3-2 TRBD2 CASSLPGLLNTGELFF TGTGCCAGCAGCCTCCCGGGACTACTGAACACCGGGGAGCTGTTTTTT
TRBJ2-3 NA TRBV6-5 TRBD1 CASSPGQGADTQYF TGTGCCAGCAGCCCGGGACAGGGTGCAGATACGCAGTATTTT
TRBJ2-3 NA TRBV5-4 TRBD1 CAIRQGSSDTQYF TGTGCCATACGACAGGGGAGCTCCGATACGCAGTATTTT
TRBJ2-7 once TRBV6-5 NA CASSEMESSYEQYF TGTGCCAGCTCCGAGATGGAGTCTTCCTACGAGCAGTACTTC
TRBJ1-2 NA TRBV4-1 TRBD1 CASSQEPGTDYGYTF TGCGCCAGCAGCCAAGAACCCGGGACAGACTATGGCTACACCTTC
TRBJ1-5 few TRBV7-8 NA CASSPEQGYNQPQHF TGTGCCAGCAGCCCGGAACAGGGATACAATCAGCCCCAGCATTTT
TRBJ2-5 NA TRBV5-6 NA CASSLLRGGQETQYF TGTGCCAGCAGCTTGTTACGGGGTGGGCAAGAGACCCAGTACTTC
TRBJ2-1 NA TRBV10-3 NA CAISDLGGRDEQFF TGTGCCATCAGTGACCTAGGGGGTCGGGATGAGCAGTTCTTC
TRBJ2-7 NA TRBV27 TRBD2 CASSLSLTSGPGYEQYF TGTGCCAGCAGTTTATCTCTGACTAGCGGTCCCGGCTACGAGCAGTACTTC
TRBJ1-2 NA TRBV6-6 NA CASSYGQGRNYGYTF TGTGCCAGCAGTTACGGTCAGGGTCGGAACTATGGCTACACCTTC
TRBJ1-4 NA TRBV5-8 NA CASSLGTEANNEKLFF TGTGCCAGCAGCTTGGGGACAGAAGCTAATAATGAAAAACTGTTTTTT
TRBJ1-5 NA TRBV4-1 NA CASSLYEDRGNQPQHF TGCGCCAGCAGCCTATACGAGGACAGAGGCAATCAGCCCCAGCATTTT
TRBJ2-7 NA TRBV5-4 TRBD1 CASSPSGTGPEEQYF TGTGCCAGCAGCCCTTCCGGGACAGGGCCCGAAGAGCAGTACTTC
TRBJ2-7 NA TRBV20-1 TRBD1 CSADRGYEQYF TGCAGTGCCGACAGGGGCTACGAGCAGTACTTC
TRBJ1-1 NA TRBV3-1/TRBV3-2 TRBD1 CASSLDRGRLETEAFF TGTGCCAGCAGCTTGGACAGGGGGCGTTTGGAAACTGAAGCTTTCTTT
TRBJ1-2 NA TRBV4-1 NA CASSQEPDGRGEGGYTF TGCGCCAGCAGCCAAGAACCAGACGGGAGGGGAGAAGGTGGCTACACCTTC
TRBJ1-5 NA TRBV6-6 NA CASRQGLGQPQHF TGTGCCAGCAGACAGGGTCTAGGTCAGCCCCAGCATTTT
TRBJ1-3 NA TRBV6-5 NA CASISAGNTIYF TGTGCCAGCATCTCAGCTGGAAACACCATATATTTT
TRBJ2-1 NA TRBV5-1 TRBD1 CASSRTDRGNEQFF TGCGCCAGCAGCCGTACGGACAGGGGAAATGAGCAGTTCTTC
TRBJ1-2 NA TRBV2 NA CASSQGISYGYTF TGTGCCAGCAGCCAGGGTATTAGCTATGGCTACACCTTC
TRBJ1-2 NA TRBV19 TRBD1 CASSLGTAPTGGYTF TGTGCCAGTAGTCTCGGGACAGCCCCTACTGGGGGCTACACCTTC
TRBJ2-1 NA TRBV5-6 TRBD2 CASSLIFSGSNEQFF TGTGCCAGCAGCTTGATTTTTAGCGGGAGCAATGAGCAGTTCTTC
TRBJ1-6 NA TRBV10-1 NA CASSRGSYNSPLHF TGCGCCAGCAGCCGGGGCTCCTATAATTCACCCCTCCACTTT
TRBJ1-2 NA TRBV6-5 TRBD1 CASSTRQGAGYGYTF TGTGCCAGCAGTACCCGACAGGGGGCCGGGTATGGCTACACCTTC
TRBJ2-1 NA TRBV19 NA CASTLGRGSHNEQFF TGTGCCAGTACCCTCGGTAGGGGAAGCCACAATGAGCAGTTCTTC
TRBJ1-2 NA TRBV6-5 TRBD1 CASSYSGQVPVSF TGTGCCAGCAGTTACTCGGGACAGGTCCCTGTATCCTTC
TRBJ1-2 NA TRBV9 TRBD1 CASSPGQGGGYTF TGTGCCAGCAGCCCAGGACAGGGTGGTGGCTACACCTTC
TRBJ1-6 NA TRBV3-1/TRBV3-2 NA CASSPRVSLVGSPLHF TGTGCCAGCAGCCCAAGAGTCTCCCTTGTTGGTTCACCCCTCCACTTT
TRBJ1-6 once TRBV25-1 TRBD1 CASSEVDRVNSPLHF TGTGCCAGCAGTGAGGTGGACAGGGTTAATTCACCCCTCCACTTT
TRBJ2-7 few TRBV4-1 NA CASSQLSASEGYEQYF TGCGCCAGCAGCCAATTATCGGCTAGCGAGGGCTACGAGCAGTACTTC
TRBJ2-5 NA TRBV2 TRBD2 CASRGLAGAIQETQYF TGTGCCAGCAGAGGACTAGCGGGAGCTATCCAAGAGACCCAGTACTTC
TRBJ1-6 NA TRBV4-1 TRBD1 CASSPGQGDSPLHF TGCGCCAGCAGCCCGGGACAGGGGGATTCACCCCTCCACTTT
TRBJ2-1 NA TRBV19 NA CASSIEGGNEQFF TGTGCCAGTAGTATAGAAGGAGGCAATGAGCAGTTCTTC
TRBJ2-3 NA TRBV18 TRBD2 CASSLETSGARDTQYF TGTGCCAGCTCACTAGAGACTAGCGGGGCAAGAGATACGCAGTATTTT